Listed below are T cell receptor beta chains from one sample, sequenced in a study of blood T cells in healthy people across ages. MiXCR, applied by TCRdb to the 5' RACE reads, yields one record per CDR3 protein. This table holds 600,000 or so distinct CDR3 sequences, around half found once. Sequencing was carried out using blood. Receptor source: an older man in good health. Each CDR3 is given with its conserved first and last residue. A D gene is named only where the DNA matches it firmly. Size is omitted from some rows. Given values are once, few, many or a class for expanded clones.

-	TRBV6-5	-	TRBJ2-3	TGTGCCAGCAGTTCTTGGGGGGTTAGCACAGATACGCAGTATTTT	CASSSWGVSTDTQYF
few	TRBV7-3	TRBD2	TRBJ2-1	TGTGCCAGCAGCTTAACGGCGGGGGTGAGCAATGAGCAGTTCTTC	CASSLTAGVSNEQFF
-	TRBV27	-	TRBJ1-1	TGTGCCAGCAGTTTCTACAGGGCGGAGTTGAACACTGAAGCTTTCTTT	CASSFYRAELNTEAFF
-	TRBV7-9	TRBD1	TRBJ1-2	TGTGCCAGCAGCTCAGGGGGCACGCGGACTCGCGGCTACACCTTC	CASSSGGTRTRGYTF
few	TRBV4-3	TRBD1	TRBJ2-7	TGCGCCAGCAGCCAAGAACGACAGGGCTACGAGCAGTACTTC	CASSQERQGYEQYF
-	TRBV30	-	TRBJ1-2	TGTGCCTGGAGAAGAAAACAACTGTCCTATGGCTACACCTTC	CAWRRKQLSYGYTF
-	TRBV2	TRBD2	TRBJ2-5	TGTGCCAGCAGTGAACTGGGACTAGCTGAAGGGACCCAGTACTTC	CASSELGLAEGTQYF
-	TRBV3-1	-	TRBJ1-5	TGTGCCAGCAGCCAATTCCGAGCCCAGCCCCAGCATTTT	CASSQFRAQPQHF
-	TRBV15	-	TRBJ1-1	TGTGCCACCAGCAGAGATTTTCAACCAAACACTGAAGCTTTCTTT	CATSRDFQPNTEAFF
-	TRBV12-3/TRBV12-4	-	TRBJ2-5	TGTGCCAGCAGCTCGGGGGTCCAAGGGGAGACCCAGTACTTC	CASSSGVQGETQYF
few	TRBV20-1	-	TRBJ2-7	TGCAGTGCTAGCTCCAACTCCTACGAGCAGTACTTC	CSASSNSYEQYF
-	TRBV5-1	-	TRBJ2-3	TGCGCCAGCAGCTCCAACCCGGGGGGCACCCTGACAGCAGATACGCAGTATTTT	CASSSNPGGTLTADTQYF
-	TRBV10-3	TRBD1	TRBJ1-1	TGTGCCATCAGCACAAACAGGGGACCGAACACTGAAGCTTTCTTT	CAISTNRGPNTEAFF
-	TRBV13	TRBD1	TRBJ1-2	TGTGCCAGCAGTCCCGGGACAGGTTCCTATGGCTACACCTTC	CASSPGTGSYGYTF
-	TRBV2	TRBD2	TRBJ2-5	TGTGCCAGCGCAGCGGGAGCTGCAGAGACCCAGTACTTC	CASAAGAAETQYF
many	TRBV7-8	TRBD2	TRBJ2-7	TGTGCCAGCAGCTTTCGGACTAGCGGGAGGTCCATCGACGAGCAGTACTTC	CASSFRTSGRSIDEQYF
few	TRBV4-2	TRBD1	TRBJ1-4	TGTGCCAGCAGCCGAGGGACAGGGGGCGGAAAACTGTTTTTT	CASSRGTGGGKLFF
-	TRBV12-3/TRBV12-4	TRBD1	TRBJ2-6	TGTGCCAGCAGTCCATACGGGACAGGAAGCTCTGGGGCCAACGTCCTGACTTTC	CASSPYGTGSSGANVLTF
once	TRBV6-2/TRBV6-3	TRBD2	TRBJ2-1	TGTGCCAGCCGACTAGCGGGAGTCCACAATGAGCAGTTCTTC	CASRLAGVHNEQFF
-	TRBV5-1	-	TRBJ2-5	TGCGCCAGCAGCCTCGAGGCGGTGACCCAGTACTTC	CASSLEAVTQYF
once	TRBV7-9	-	TRBJ1-4	TGTGCCAGCAGCCTCGGGCAGCCGGGAACTAATGAAAAACTGTTTTTT	CASSLGQPGTNEKLFF
-	TRBV11-2	-	TRBJ2-7	TGTGCCAGCAGCTTATTTCCGGGGTCCTACGAGCAGTACTTC	CASSLFPGSYEQYF
-	TRBV15	TRBD1	TRBJ2-7	TGTGCCACCAGCAGAGGGGACAGGGCTACCAACGAGCAGTACTTC	CATSRGDRATNEQYF
-	TRBV16	TRBD1	TRBJ1-5	TGTGCCAGCAGCCAAACAGGGGCGGGGAGCAATCAGCCCCAGCATTTT	CASSQTGAGSNQPQHF
many	TRBV6-5	-	TRBJ1-6	TGTGCCAGCAGTTTCCGGGACTCTTCACCCCTCCACTTT	CASSFRDSSPLHF
few	TRBV12-3/TRBV12-4	-	TRBJ1-1	TGTGCCAGCAGCCGCATCGGGGGAAACACTGAAGCTTTCTTT	CASSRIGGNTEAFF
-	TRBV4-3	-	TRBJ1-1	TGCGCCAGCAGCCAAAACCCCAGGGAGAACACTGAAGCTTTCTTT	CASSQNPRENTEAFF
-	TRBV20-1	-	TRBJ2-7	TGCAGTGCAGGAGAGCGCGAGCAGTACTTC	CSAGEREQYF
-	TRBV5-5	-	TRBJ2-5	TGTGCCAGCGACCCCCGCGGGGAGCCGATTGAGACCCAGTACTTC	CASDPRGEPIETQYF
few	TRBV20-1	-	TRBJ2-6	TGCAGTGCTCAAGAGCAGGGGTCAGGGGCCAACGTCCTGACTTTC	CSAQEQGSGANVLTF
-	TRBV6-6	TRBD1	TRBJ1-1	TGTGCCAGTGGGGAGGGGGGGACAGCCAACACTGAAGCTTTCTTT	CASGEGGTANTEAFF
many	TRBV6-5	TRBD2	TRBJ2-2	TGTGCCAGCAGTTACTCTTCCAGCGGGATAACAGGAGGGGAGCTGTTTTTT	CASSYSSSGITGGELFF
-	TRBV7-2	-	TRBJ2-5	TGTACCAGCAGCTTAGTCCCCCTGGTTCTTGAGACCCAGTACTTC	CTSSLVPLVLETQYF
-	TRBV6-5	TRBD1	TRBJ1-5	TGTGCCAGCAGTTACTCGGTCAGGGGGCGATTTAGCAATCAGCCCCAGCATTTT	CASSYSVRGRFSNQPQHF
-	TRBV6-6	TRBD2	TRBJ2-3	TGTGCCAGCAGCGCACTAGCGGGGGGGCCCGATACGCAGTATTTT	CASSALAGGPDTQYF